This T cell receptor (beta chain) was observed in a study of blood T cell repertoires in COVID-19. Study summary: The analysed material was cDNA or gDNA that came from T cells, B-cell-depleted T cells, or PBMCs.

V was pared by 2 bases and J by 5 bases, with 13 bases between. Per germline, CDR1 SGDLS and CDR2 YYNGEE. The CDR3 loop spans 14 amino acids. Measured with immunoSEQ multiplex PCR; TCRdb has only the in-frame clones, and not every one. The profile shows 150,000 to 200,000 clones, 80% of them singletons. Participants were placed into cohorts based on the clinical history they reported. The source material was PBMCs or T cells enriched from blood (not recorded which). The V call is TRBV9, the J call TRBJ2-5, with D possibly TRBD1 on 6 matching bases. The source is a man aged 40-49 years who had recovered from COVID-19. CDR3 region: CASSVQGSYETQYF. The CDR3 DNA reads as TGTGCCAGCAGCGTGCAGGGGAGCTACGAGACCCAGTACTTC.